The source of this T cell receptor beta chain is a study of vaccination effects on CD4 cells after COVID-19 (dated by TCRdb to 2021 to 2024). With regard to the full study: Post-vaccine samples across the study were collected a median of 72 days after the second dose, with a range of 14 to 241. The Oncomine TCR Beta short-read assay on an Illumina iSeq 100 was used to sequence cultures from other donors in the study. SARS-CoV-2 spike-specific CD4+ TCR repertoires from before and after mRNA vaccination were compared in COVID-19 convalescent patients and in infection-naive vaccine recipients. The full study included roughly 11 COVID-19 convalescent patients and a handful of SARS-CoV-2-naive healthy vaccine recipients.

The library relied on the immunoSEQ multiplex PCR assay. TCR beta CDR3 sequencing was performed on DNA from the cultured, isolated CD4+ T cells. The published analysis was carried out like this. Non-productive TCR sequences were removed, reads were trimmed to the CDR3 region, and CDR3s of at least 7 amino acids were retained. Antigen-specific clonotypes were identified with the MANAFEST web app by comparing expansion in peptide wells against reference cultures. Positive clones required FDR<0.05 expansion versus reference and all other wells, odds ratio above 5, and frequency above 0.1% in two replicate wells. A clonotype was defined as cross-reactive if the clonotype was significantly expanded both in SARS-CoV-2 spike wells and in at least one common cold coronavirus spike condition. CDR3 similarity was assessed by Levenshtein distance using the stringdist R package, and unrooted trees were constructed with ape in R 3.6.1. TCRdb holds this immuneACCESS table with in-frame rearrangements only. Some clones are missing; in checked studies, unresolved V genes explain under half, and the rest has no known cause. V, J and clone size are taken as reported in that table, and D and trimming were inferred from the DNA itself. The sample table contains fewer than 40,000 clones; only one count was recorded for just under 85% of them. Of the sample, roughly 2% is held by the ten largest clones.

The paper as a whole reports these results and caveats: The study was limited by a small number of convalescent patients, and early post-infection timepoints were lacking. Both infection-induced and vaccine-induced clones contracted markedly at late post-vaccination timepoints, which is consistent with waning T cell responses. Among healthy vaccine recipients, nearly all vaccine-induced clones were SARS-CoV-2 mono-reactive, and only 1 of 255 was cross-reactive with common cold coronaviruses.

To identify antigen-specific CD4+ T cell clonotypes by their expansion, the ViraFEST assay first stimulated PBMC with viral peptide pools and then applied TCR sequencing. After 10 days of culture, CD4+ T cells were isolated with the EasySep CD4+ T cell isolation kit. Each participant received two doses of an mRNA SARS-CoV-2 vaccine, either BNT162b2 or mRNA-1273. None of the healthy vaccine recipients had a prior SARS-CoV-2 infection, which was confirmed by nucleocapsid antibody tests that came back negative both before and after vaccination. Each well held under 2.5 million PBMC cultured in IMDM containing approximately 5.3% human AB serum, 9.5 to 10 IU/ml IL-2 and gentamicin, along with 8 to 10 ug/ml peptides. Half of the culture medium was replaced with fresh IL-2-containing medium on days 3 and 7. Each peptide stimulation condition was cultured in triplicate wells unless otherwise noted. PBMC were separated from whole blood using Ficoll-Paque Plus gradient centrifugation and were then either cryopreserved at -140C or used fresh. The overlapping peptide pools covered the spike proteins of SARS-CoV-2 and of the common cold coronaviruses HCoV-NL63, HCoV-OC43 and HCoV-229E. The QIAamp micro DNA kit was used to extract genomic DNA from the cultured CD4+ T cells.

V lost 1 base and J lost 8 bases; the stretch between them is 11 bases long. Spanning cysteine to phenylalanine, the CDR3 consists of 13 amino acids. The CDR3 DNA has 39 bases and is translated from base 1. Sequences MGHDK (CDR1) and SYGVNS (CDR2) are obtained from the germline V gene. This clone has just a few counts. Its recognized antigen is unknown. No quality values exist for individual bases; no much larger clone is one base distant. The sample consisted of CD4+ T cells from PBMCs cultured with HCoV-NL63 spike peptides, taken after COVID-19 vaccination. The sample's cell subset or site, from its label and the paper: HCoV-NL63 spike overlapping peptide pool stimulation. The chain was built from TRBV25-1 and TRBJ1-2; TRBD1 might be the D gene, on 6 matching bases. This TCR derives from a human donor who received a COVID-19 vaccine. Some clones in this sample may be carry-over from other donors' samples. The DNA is TGTGCCAGCAGTGAATCAGGGGCTGGGGGCTACACCTTC. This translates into CASSESGAGGYTF.